The rows below give T cell receptor beta chains drawn from one sample of a study of shared clonotypes between healthy human individuals. The protocol was immunoSEQ multiplex PCR, while the TCRdb copy is restricted to in-frame clones and leaves out a portion. Seen here are 740,000 or so clones, 55% to 85% observed once, and the top ten hold 1.5% to 2%. Sequenced sample: memory CD4+ T cells sorted from blood. The receptors derive from a woman aged 25 to 39 in good health. Each CDR3 is given with its conserved first and last residue. D genes are given only for firm matches. Clone size is stated in some rows and not others, as once, few, many or a class when expanded.

cdr3_nt,cdr3_aa,v_call,j_call,clone_size,cdr3_length,d_call
TGTGCCAGCAGCTTAGCGGGGATACTCAATCAGCCCCAGCATTTT,CASSLAGILNQPQHF,TRBV7-9,TRBJ1-5,.,15,.
TGTGCCAGCAGCCAAAACAGGGCCGGGGAGCTGTTTTTT,CASSQNRAGELFF,TRBV5-5,TRBJ2-2,.,13,.
TGTGCCACCCGTAGGTCGGCGCATGGCAATCAGCCCCAGCATTTT,CATRRSAHGNQPQHF,TRBV19,TRBJ1-5,.,15,.
TGCGCCAGCAGTCAATCTAGGGTTTTAGGGGGTGGCTATGGCTACACCTTC,CASSQSRVLGGGYGYTF,TRBV23-1,TRBJ1-2,.,17,.
TGTGCCAGCAGTGAAGCTAGCGGGAGGAACGAGCAGTACTTC,CASSEASGRNEQYF,TRBV2,TRBJ2-7,few,14,TRBD2
TGTGCCAGCAGTTACGCTAGGGACTGGACCTACGAGCAGTACTTC,CASSYARDWTYEQYF,TRBV6-6,TRBJ2-7,.,15,.
TGTGCCAGCAGTCTTCAGGCGGGTGACGAGCAGTACTTC,CASSLQAGDEQYF,TRBV25-1,TRBJ2-7,.,13,.
TGTGCCAGCAGCCGTCAGGACTCTGAGAGAAGCTCCTACGAGCAGTACTTC,CASSRQDSERSSYEQYF,TRBV7-6,TRBJ2-7,.,17,.
TGTGCCAGCAGTCCCCACCGTAGCGGGATAAAGTCCTACGAGCAGTACTTC,CASSPHRSGIKSYEQYF,TRBV28,TRBJ2-7,.,17,TRBD2
TGCGCCAGCAGCCCGAGACAGGGATCAAGGACTGAAGCTTTCTTT,CASSPRQGSRTEAFF,TRBV5-1,TRBJ1-1,once,15,TRBD1
TGCGCCAGCAGCACGTCACAGGGGGTAGGGCAGACCCAGTACTTC,CASSTSQGVGQTQYF,TRBV5-1,TRBJ2-5,.,15,TRBD1
TGTGCCAGCAGCTTCGGGACAGGGCTTGATAAGCAGTACTTC,CASSFGTGLDKQYF,TRBV5-4,TRBJ2-7,.,14,TRBD1
TGCGCCAGCACCAAAGAAGCCGGGGAGCTGTTTTTT,CASTKEAGELFF,TRBV5-1,TRBJ2-2,.,12,.
TGTGCCAGCAAAGGAGAATGGAGCTCCTACGAGCAGTACTTC,CASKGEWSSYEQYF,TRBV2,TRBJ2-7,.,14,.
TGTGCCAGCAGCTTAGGGGCACAGGGTCCCTACGAGCAGTACTTC,CASSLGAQGPYEQYF,TRBV7-9,TRBJ2-7,few,15,.
TGTGCCAGCAGCCGCCGGGACAGGGCCGGCTACACCTTC,CASSRRDRAGYTF,TRBV5-4,TRBJ1-2,once,13,TRBD1
TGTGCCAGCAGCTTCGGGACGCTGAATCAGCCCCAGCATTTT,CASSFGTLNQPQHF,TRBV28,TRBJ1-5,once,14,.
TGTGCCAGCAGTTCCATGCGGGAAGATACGCAGTATTTT,CASSSMREDTQYF,TRBV6-5,TRBJ2-3,.,13,.
TGTGCCAGCAGCCCAAGACAGGGCCGCCAGCCCCAGCATTTT,CASSPRQGRQPQHF,TRBV7-4,TRBJ1-5,.,14,TRBD1
TGTGCCAGCAGCGTGCAGGGCTCTAACACCGGGGAGCTGTTTTTT,CASSVQGSNTGELFF,TRBV9,TRBJ2-2,.,15,.
TGTGCCAGCAGCCGGGACAGGCAAGAGACCCAGTACTTC,CASSRDRQETQYF,TRBV9,TRBJ2-5,.,13,TRBD1
TGTGCCAGCAGTGACCAGGGGATCAGCAATCAGCCCCAGCATTTT,CASSDQGISNQPQHF,TRBV2,TRBJ1-5,.,15,.
TGTGCCAGCAGCCTGCAGGGTGGATCCACAGATACGCAGTATTTT,CASSLQGGSTDTQYF,TRBV6-5,TRBJ2-3,.,15,.
TGCGCCAGCAGCCAAGATTGGGGATACCGATACGAGCAGTACTTC,CASSQDWGYRYEQYF,TRBV4-1,TRBJ2-7,.,15,.
TGCGCCAGCAGCTTGGATTACAGTTACAATGAGCAGTTCTTC,CASSLDYSYNEQFF,TRBV5-1,TRBJ2-1,.,14,.
TGTGCCACCAGCAGAGATAGGGCCTCTCCCAATCAGCCCCAGCATTTT,CATSRDRASPNQPQHF,TRBV15,TRBJ1-5,many,16,.
TGCAGCGTTGTGTCGGGCTATAGTGAAGCTTTCTTT,CSVVSGYSEAFF,TRBV29-1,TRBJ1-1,once,12,.
TGTGCCAGCAGCTTCGAGACGGGCTACAATGAGCAGTTCTTC,CASSFETGYNEQFF,TRBV7-2,TRBJ2-1,.,14,.
TGTGCCAGCAGCTTAGGATCCACATCCGACACTGAAGCTTTCTTT,CASSLGSTSDTEAFF,TRBV7-9,TRBJ1-1,.,15,.
TGTGCCAGCAGCTTGTCTAAGGGGGCGACTAATGAAAAACTGTTTTTT,CASSLSKGATNEKLFF,TRBV5-5,TRBJ1-4,.,16,TRBD1
TGTGCCACCCAGAGGGTTAGGACCGGGGAGCTGTTTTTT,CATQRVRTGELFF,TRBV19,TRBJ2-2,.,13,.
TGTGCCAGCAGTTCGACCGGGACAGGGTTTCAGGCCTATGGCTACACCTTC,CASSSTGTGFQAYGYTF,TRBV28,TRBJ1-2,.,17,TRBD1
TGCAGCGCCCCAGGGCAGGCGAACACTGAAGCTTTCTTT,CSAPGQANTEAFF,TRBV29-1,TRBJ1-1,.,13,.
TGTGCCAGCAGCTTAGGTGATTGGATGGCTCCTGGGGGCACCGGGGAGCTGTTTTTT,CASSLGDWMAPGGTGELFF,TRBV11-2,TRBJ2-2,.,19,.
TGTGCCGCGAGGGGGACAGAGAACCAAGAGACCCAGTACTTC,CAARGTENQETQYF,TRBV7-9,TRBJ2-5,many,14,TRBD1
TGTGCCAGCAACTCACCAACAGGGACGGCGAACACTGAAGCTTTCTTT,CASNSPTGTANTEAFF,TRBV11-2,TRBJ1-1,.,16,.
TGTGCCAGCAGTGCCTCCGGGACCCTCTATGGCTACACCTTC,CASSASGTLYGYTF,TRBV6-5,TRBJ1-2,.,14,.
TGTGCCAGCAGTGAATGGGGCTCTGGGCCCTACGAGCAGTACTTC,CASSEWGSGPYEQYF,TRBV25-1,TRBJ2-7,.,15,.
TGTGCCAGCAGTGACTGGGACAAATACACCGGGGAGCTGTTTTTT,CASSDWDKYTGELFF,TRBV6-1,TRBJ2-2,.,15,.
TGTGCCAGCATCTCGAGAGGGACGGGACACTACGAGCAGTACTTC,CASISRGTGHYEQYF,TRBV28,TRBJ2-7,.,15,.
TGCGCCAGCAGCTTGGATCGGGCAGACTACAATGAGCAGTTCTTC,CASSLDRADYNEQFF,TRBV5-1,TRBJ2-1,few,15,.
TGTGCCAGCAATCCCTGGGCAGACAACACAGATACGCAGTATTTT,CASNPWADNTDTQYF,TRBV27,TRBJ2-3,.,15,.